This T cell receptor beta chain was recovered during a study of cytomegalovirus exposure and HLA in healthy donors. Clones were sequenced by immunoSEQ multiplex PCR, and TCRdb holds only the in-frame ones, with some missing. The sample includes under 200,000 clones, roughly nine tenths of them seen just once. The CDR3 is made up of 15 amino acids. Per the germline V gene, CDR1 is SGHVS and CDR2 is FNYEAQ. V was pared by 5 bases and J by 5 bases, with 19 bases between. As concerns this clone: No antigen is known for it.

Study observations and caveats: While the bulk of TCR sequences proved rare, some public TCRs turned up in many donors. A few chains linked to CMV were shown in vitro to be specific for CMV antigens.

Sequenced sample: PBMCs. This sequence originates from a woman aged 25 to 39 in good health and CMV-seronegative. J is TRBJ2-7 and V is TRBV7-6; TRBD1 might be the D (5 bases). CDR3 nucleotide sequence: TGTGCCAGCAGCCCCGTACGGCAGGGCCATGACGAGCAGTACTTC. Amino acids: CASSPVRQGHDEQYF.